This T cell receptor (beta chain) was documented in a study of T-cell reconstitution after alpha-beta-depleted transplantation in children. Unique molecular identifiers were used to barcode this TCRbeta library. MiXCR was run by TCRdb on the PCR reads, yielding one entry per CDR3 protein. This table holds more than 200,000 distinct CDR3 sequences, about 23% found once. Germline V gene data show CDR1 as SGHAT and CDR2 as FQDESV (reference sequence). The length of the CDR3 is 18 residues. Trimming shortened V by 2 bases and J by 2 bases, and 21 bases separated the two germline ends. The specimen was PBMCs, collected before TCRalphabeta/CD19-depleted stem cell transplant. The sequence came from a girl aged 2-15 years with Fanconi anemia, due to receive a stem cell transplant. The chain recombines TRBV11-1 with TRBJ1-2; D possibly corresponds to TRBD1 (5 bases). The CDR3: CASSLFEGGAAENYGYTF. The CDR3, as DNA: TGTGCCAGCAGCTTATTCGAGGGCGGGGCAGCCGAAAACTATGGCTACACCTTC.